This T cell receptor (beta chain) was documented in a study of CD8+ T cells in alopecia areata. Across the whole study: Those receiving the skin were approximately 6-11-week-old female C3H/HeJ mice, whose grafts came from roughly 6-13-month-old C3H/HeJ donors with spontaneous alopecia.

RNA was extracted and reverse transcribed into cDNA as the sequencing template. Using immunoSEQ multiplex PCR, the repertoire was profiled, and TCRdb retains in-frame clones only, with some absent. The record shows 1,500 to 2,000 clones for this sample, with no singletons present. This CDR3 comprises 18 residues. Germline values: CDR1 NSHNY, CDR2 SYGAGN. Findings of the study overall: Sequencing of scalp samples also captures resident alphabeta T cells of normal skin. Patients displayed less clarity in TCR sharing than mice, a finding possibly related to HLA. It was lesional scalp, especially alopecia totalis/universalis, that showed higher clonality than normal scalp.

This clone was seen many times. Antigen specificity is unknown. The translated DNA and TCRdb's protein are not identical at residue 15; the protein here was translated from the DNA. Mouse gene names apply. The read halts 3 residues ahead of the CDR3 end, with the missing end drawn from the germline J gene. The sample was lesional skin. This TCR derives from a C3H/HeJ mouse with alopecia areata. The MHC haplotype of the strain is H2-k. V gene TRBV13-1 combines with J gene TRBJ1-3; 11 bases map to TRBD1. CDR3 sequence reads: CASGEGDRGTHSGNTLYF. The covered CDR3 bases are TGTGCCAGCGGTGAGGGGGACAGGGGGACCCATTCTGGAAATACG.